Following are 32 T cell receptor beta chains from one sample sequenced in a study of T cell responses to AZD1222 COVID-19 vaccine (dated by TCRdb to about 2021). The time point tag for this specimen amounts to: baseline before first vaccination. The library was produced with the immunoSEQ multiplex PCR assay. In its TCRdb copy, this immuneACCESS table keeps in-frame sequences only and misses some clones. Where compared with another copy, unresolved V genes explain less than half of these, and the others have no known cause. The sample data list tens of thousands of clones, and 86% of these were observed just once. Of the sample, 8.5% to 10% is held by the ten largest clones. The source material was peripheral blood, sampled on day 0 of AZD1222 vaccination. These receptors were taken from an adult in good health.

The chain carries TRBV18 and TRBJ1-2; a possible D gene is TRBD1 (6 bases). Per the germline V gene, CDR1 is KGHSH and CDR2 is LQKENI. V was pared by 6 bases and J by 8 bases, with 16 bases between. This CDR3 comprises 13 residues. The CDR3 sequence is CASSPDRWGGYTF. In nucleotides, the CDR3 is TGTGCCAGCTCGCCAGACAGGTGGGGCGGCTACACCTTC.

The V and J genes are TRBV4-1 and TRBJ1-1, with D hard to call. The V gene's germline CDR1 is MGHRA and CDR2 YSYEKL. This CDR3 spans 16 amino acids. The V end was cut by 0 bases, the J end by 2 bases, with 13 bases between. The CDR3 spells CASSQEAAKRNTEAFF. CDR3 coding DNA: TGCGCCAGCAGCCAAGAGGCTGCCAAGCGTAACACTGAAGCTTTCTTT.

The J gene is TRBJ1-2, the V gene TRBV28, with D hard to call. The V gene lost 1 base and the J gene lost 7 bases, with 10 bases spanning the gap. The CDR3 is 13 amino acids. Germline-derived CDR1 and CDR2 are MDHEN and SYDVKM. In nucleotides, the CDR3 is TGTGCCAGCAGTTTATCAGTTTTTATTGGCTACACCTTC. Its translation: CASSLSVFIGYTF.

This chain connects TRBV28 to TRBJ2-1; unclear D gene. With 5 bases removed from V and 8 bases from J, the gap between germline ends came to 16 bases. From germline, CDR1 is MDHEN and CDR2 SYDVKM. The CDR3 runs to 14 residues. The CDR3 DNA reads as TGTGCCAGCAGTCCTCTTAGTTCTGGCGATGAGCAGTTCTTC. Its protein is CASSPLSSGDEQFF. The full variable domain, rest sourced from reference TRBV28 and TRBJ2-1, is DVKVTQSSRYLVKRTGEKVFLECVQDMDHENMFWYRQDPGLGLRLIYFSYDVKMKEKGDIPEGYSVSREKKERFSLILESASTNQTSMYLCASSPLSSGDEQFFGPGTRLTVL.

This chain connects TRBV4-2 to TRBJ2-1; 9 nucleotides align to TRBD2. Per the germline V gene, CDR1 is LGHNA and CDR2 is YNFKEQ. V was pared by 5 bases and J by 4 bases, with 9 bases of the junction left unmatched. The CDR3 sequence is 16 residues long. The CDR3 sequence: CASSSYASGKYNEQFF. CDR3 in DNA: TGTGCCAGCAGCTCCTATGCTAGCGGGAAATACAATGAGCAGTTCTTC.

This rearrangement joins TRBV27 to TRBJ1-4; 10 nucleotides match TRBD1. Germline CDR1 is MNHEY and CDR2 is SMNVEV (reference sequence). Losses at the gene ends were 5 bases for V and 5 bases for J; bases not matched to a gene: 5. The CDR3 consists of 15 residues. The chain's CDR3 is CASSDRGLKNEKLFF. CDR3 nucleotides: TGTGCCAGCAGTGACAGGGGGCTAAAGAATGAAAAACTGTTTTTT.

V usage is TRBV9 and J usage is TRBJ1-6; D is undetermined. Germline V lookup: CDR1 SGDLS, CDR2 YYNGEE. The CDR3 extends over 15 amino acids. Trimming removed 4 bases from V and 6 bases from J, with 14 bases in between. CDR3 in amino acids: CASSPPGRSNSPLHF. The CDR3 coding sequence is TGTGCCAGCAGCCCTCCCGGACGGAGTAATTCACCCCTCCACTTT.

The chain joins TRBV3-1 (or the pseudogene TRBV3-2) to TRBJ1-6; D may be TRBD1 (5 bases). Trimming pared 1 base from V and 8 bases from J, leaving 15 bases between. CDR1 and CDR2 (germline): LGHDT, YNNKEL (reference sequence). The CDR3 consists of 16 residues. CDR3 nucleotide sequence: TGTGCCAGCAGCCAAGTCGGGGGTCGAGGGGATTCACCCCTCCACTTT. Protein sequence: CASSQVGGRGDSPLHF.

The chain joins TRBV9 to TRBJ2-1, with 7 positions matching TRBD2. V gave up 0 bases and J gave up 5 bases; unmatched junction bases: 2. CDR1 and CDR2 from the germline V gene are SGDLS and YYNGEE. The CDR3 runs to 14 residues. The chain's CDR3 is CASSVVGLNNEQFF. The CDR3 DNA is TGTGCCAGCAGCGTAGTGGGACTAAACAATGAGCAGTTCTTC.

Details on this clone: This CDR3 is also generated by other DNA sequences in the sample. The chain has TRBV18 and TRBJ1-1; D is unresolved. Trimming cost V 2 bases and J 0 bases, with 4 bases left between them. This CDR3 spans 13 amino acids. Germline assignment: CDR1 KGHSH and CDR2 LQKENI. The CDR3 DNA sequence: TGTGCCAGCTCACCAGGTCTGAACACTGAAGCTTTCTTT. Encoded protein: CASSPGLNTEAFF. The full variable domain, in which reference TRBV18 and TRBJ1-1 provide the parts outside the CDR3, is NAGVMQNPRHLVRRRGQEARLRCSPMKGHSHVYWYRQLPEEGLKFMVYLQKENIIDESGMPKERFSAEFPKEGPSILRIQQVVRGDSAAYFCASSPGLNTEAFFGQGTRLTVV.

This chain joins TRBV12-2 and TRBJ1-2. TRBV12-2 is a documented pseudogene. This CDR3 has 19 residues. CDR3 sequence reads: CASRYQSGGNQGLLSGYTF. The DNA for the CDR3 is TGTGCAAGTCGCTACCAAAGCGGGGGGAACCAGGGACTTCTCTCTGGCTACACCTTC.

The CDR3 spells CAISEGRADYEQYF. In DNA form, the CDR3 reads TGTGCCATCAGTGAAGGAAGAGCCGACTACGAGCAGTACTTC. The chain uses TRBV10-3 and TRBJ2-7; no reliable D call. This CDR3 is built from 14 residues. Looked up from germline, CDR1 is ENHRY and CDR2 is SYGVKD. The V end lost 3 bases, the J end lost 3 bases, and 12 bases lay between the germline ends.

This chain joins TRBV9 and TRBJ1-2, with D possibly TRBD1 on 5 matching bases. V was shortened by 0 bases and J by 1 base, with 10 bases between the two germline ends. CDR3 length equals 15 residues. CDR1 SGDLS and CDR2 YYNGEE come from the germline V gene. Written as DNA, the CDR3 is TGTGCCAGCAGCGTAGGGGGACGGATTAACTATGGCTACACCTTC. It is translated as CASSVGGRINYGYTF.

The genes are TRBV6-5 and TRBJ2-1, with D possibly called TRBD1 or TRBD2 (5 bases each). Germline values: CDR1 MNHEY, CDR2 SVGAGI. CDR3 length: 12 amino acids. Trimming removed 7 bases at V and 4 bases at J, with 8 bases between. The DNA for the CDR3 is TGTGCCAGCATCGGGACGTACAATGAGCAGTTCTTC. Translating it yields CASIGTYNEQFF.

The V gene is TRBV5-1, the J gene TRBJ1-5; D might be TRBD1 (5 bases). CDR3 length equals 14 residues. From germline, CDR1 is SGHRS and CDR2 YFSETQ. V was clipped by 0 bases and J by 2 bases, with 6 bases between them. The CDR3 DNA reads as TGCGCCAGCAGCTTGGCACAGGGCAATCAGCCCCAGCATTTT. It codes for CASSLAQGNQPQHF.

The chain employs TRBV5-1 and TRBJ1-1; D perhaps matches TRBD1 (5 bases). Germline V lookup: CDR1 SGHRS, CDR2 YFSETQ. The ends were cut back, 0 bases at V and 0 bases at J, with 12 bases in the middle. This CDR3 has 16 residues. This CDR3 is CASSLEGAGVNTEAFF. The CDR3 coding sequence is TGCGCCAGCAGCTTGGAAGGGGCCGGGGTGAACACTGAAGCTTTCTTT.

The chain uses TRBV28 and TRBJ2-2; 7 bases map to TRBD2. This CDR3 spans 13 amino acids. CDR1 and CDR2 from the germline V gene are MDHEN and SYDVKM. Here the CDR3 DNA reads TGTGGGCACGGGAGGCTGAACACCGGGGAGCTGTTTTTT. Its translation: CGHGRLNTGELFF.

The DNA of the CDR3 is TGTGCCAGCAGTGACTCGAGACTAGCGGTCGAGACCGGGGAGCTGTTTTTT. It codes for CASSDSRLAVETGELFF. The gene calls are TRBV6-4 and TRBJ2-2; 9 bases line up with TRBD2. This CDR3 is 17 amino acids long. V gave up 0 bases and J gave up 5 bases; unmatched junction bases: 7. The germline V gene has CDR1 MRHNA and CDR2 SNTAGT.

This clone was detected only a few times. The CDR3: CASSQGGVNEQFF. The CDR3 DNA reads as TGCGCCAGCAGCCAAGGTGGGGTCAATGAGCAGTTCTTC. The genes are TRBV4-1 and TRBJ2-1; no firm D call. V was clipped by 1 base and J by 6 bases, with 7 bases between them. This CDR3 region has 13 residues. Germline V CDR1 and CDR2: MGHRA, YSYEKL.

The V and J genes are TRBV7-9 and TRBJ1-2; 9 bases match TRBD1. CDR1 and CDR2 (germline): SEHNR, FQNEAQ (reference sequence). The V segment lost 5 bases and the J segment 8 bases; nucleotides outside the gene matches: 9. CDR3 size: 14 residues. CDR3 bases: TGTGCCAGCAGCGGACAGGGGTTTACCTACGGCTACACCTTC. Translated: CASSGQGFTYGYTF. Complete variable domain (other parts from reference TRBV7-9 and TRBJ1-2): DTGVSQNPRHKITKRGQNVTFRCDPISEHNRLYWYRQTLGQGPEFLTYFQNEAQLEKSRLLSDRFSAERPKGSFSTLEIQRTEQGDSAMYLCASSGQGFTYGYTFGSGTRLTVV.

The rearrangement links TRBV6-5 to TRBJ2-7, with TRBD2 matching 8 bases. This CDR3 region has 16 residues. Germline V gives CDR1 MNHEY, CDR2 SVGAGI. V shed 0 bases, J shed 1 base, and the junction held 5 bases outside the gene matches. CDR3 sequence (DNA): TGTGCCAGCAGTTACTCCACTAGCGGCCTTTCCTACGAGCAGTACTTC. It is translated as CASSYSTSGLSYEQYF.

The chain joins TRBV11-2 to TRBJ1-3, with D possibly TRBD1 on 5 matching bases. Germline-derived CDR1 and CDR2 are SGHAT and FQNNGV. V lost 3 bases to trimming and J lost 0 bases, with 12 bases between them. The CDR3 extends over 16 amino acids. CDR3 sequence (DNA): TGTGCCAGCAGCTTCAGAGGGGCCTACTCTGGAAACACCATATATTTT. Translating it yields CASSFRGAYSGNTIYF.

In DNA, the CDR3 is TGTGCCAGCAGCCTAGGGGACCAGCAAGAGACCCAGTACTTC. It codes for CASSLGDQQETQYF. V and J are TRBV3-1 (or the pseudogene TRBV3-2) and TRBJ2-5; D may correspond to TRBD1 or TRBD2 (5 bases each). This CDR3 contains 14 residues. CDR1 LGHDT and CDR2 YNNKEL come from the germline V gene (reference sequence). The ends were cut back, 4 bases at V and 2 bases at J, with 11 bases in the middle.

The V gene is TRBV7-8, the J gene TRBJ2-3, with 12 bases matching TRBD2. V lost 4 bases to trimming and J lost 4 bases; unmatched junction nucleotides: 6. Germline CDR1 is SGHVS and CDR2 is FQNEAQ. CDR3 length: 16 residues. CDR3 in amino acids: CASSSKTSGSPDTQYF. CDR3 in DNA: TGTGCCAGCAGCTCGAAGACTAGCGGGAGTCCAGATACGCAGTATTTT.

This clone was found once. The chain recombines TRBV6-5 with TRBJ2-2; D not certain. The V and J ends lost 8 bases and 3 bases respectively, with 7 bases between them. The length of the CDR3 is 12 residues. Germline CDR1 MNHEY, CDR2 SVGAGI. The CDR3 nucleotides read TGTGCCAGCTTAAGGGACACCGGGGAGCTGTTTTTT. Its translation is CASLRDTGELFF.

J is TRBJ2-1 and V is TRBV6-5; the D is unclear. Trimming cost V 0 bases and J 11 bases, with 14 bases left between them. The CDR3 contains 14 residues. The germline gives CDR1 MNHEY, CDR2 SVGAGI. The CDR3 is CASSYSIEQLKQFF. Written as DNA, the CDR3 is TGTGCCAGCAGTTACTCGATTGAACAGCTTAAGCAGTTCTTC.

V and J are TRBV30 and TRBJ1-6; unclear D gene. V lost 2 bases and J lost 7, with 12 bases in between. Germline CDR1 is GTSNPN and CDR2 is SVGIG (reference sequence). The CDR3 has 14 residues. The DNA for the CDR3 is TGTGCCTGGAGTCGGCCGGGATCCAATTCACCCCTCCACTTT. Its protein product is CAWSRPGSNSPLHF.

Details on this clone: One end of the junction does not line up with germline, which may come from a read error. The CDR3 sequence: CASSYSREGIENF. The DNA for the CDR3 is TGTGCCAGCAGTTACAGTCGCGAGGGGATCGAGAACTTC. The chain combines TRBV6-2 or TRBV6-3 with TRBJ2-7; D is perhaps TRBD1 or TRBD2 (5 bases each). The germline V gene encodes CDR1 MNHEY and CDR2 SVGEGT. This CDR3 spans 13 amino acids.

The chain recombines TRBV28 with TRBJ1-6; 7 positions match TRBD1. V lost 6 bases and J lost 5; bases outside the gene matches: 4. CDR1 is MDHEN and CDR2 is SYDVKM in the germline V gene. The CDR3 spans 14 residues. The CDR3 DNA sequence: TGTGCCAGCAGGGGACAGCATAATAATTCACCCCTCCACTTT. Translation gives CASRGQHNNSPLHF.

V usage is TRBV27 and J usage is TRBJ1-1; D is undetermined. This CDR3 contains 15 residues. Trimming left V 4 bases short and J 1 base short, with 13 bases between. Germline CDR1 and CDR2: MNHEY and SMNVEV (reference sequence). As DNA, the CDR3 is TGTGCCAGCAGTTCCGGGCCGCTGAAGAACACTGAAGCTTTCTTT. Amino acid sequence: CASSSGPLKNTEAFF.

The rearrangement joins TRBV29-1 to TRBJ2-1; 7 bases map to TRBD2. From germline, CDR1 is SQVTM and CDR2 ANQGSEA. The CDR3 has 13 amino acids. V lost 3 bases to trimming and J lost 2 bases; unmatched junction nucleotides: 1. CDR3 coding DNA: TGCAGCGTTGATCGGGGGGCCTACAATGAGCAGTTCTTC. It codes for CSVDRGAYNEQFF.

The chain links TRBV30 to TRBJ2-3; 7 nucleotides align to TRBD1. The ends lost 2 bases at V and 0 bases at J; junction bases unmatched: 5. The germline CDR1 and CDR2 sequences are GTSNPN and SVGIG (reference sequence). This CDR3 has 15 residues. CDR3 loop: CAWSLLGQSTDTQYF. The DNA of the CDR3 is TGTGCCTGGAGTTTGTTGGGACAGAGCACAGATACGCAGTATTTT.